The 24 T cell receptor beta chains presented below share a single source sample, sequenced in a study of blood T cell repertoires in COVID-19 (dated by TCRdb to the early 2020s). Receptor libraries were prepared by the immunoSEQ multiplex PCR assay. In its TCRdb copy, this immuneACCESS table keeps in-frame sequences only and misses some clones. Where compared with another copy, unresolved V genes explain less than half of these, and the others have no known cause. The sample table shows about 190,000 clones, and 85% to 90% are seen once. Clones ranked in the top ten supply less than 0.7% of the sample. The sample consisted of peripheral blood. The origin of the receptors is a man in his fifties with acute or convalescent COVID-19.

The rearrangement uses TRBV9 and TRBJ1-6, with 10 bases lining up with TRBD1. Trimming took 3 bases from V and 10 from J; bases not matched to a gene: 10. This CDR3 is built from 16 residues. CDR1 is SGDLS, CDR2 YYNGEE, per germline. This chain's CDR3 is CASSAVGQGTRSPLHF. Here the CDR3 DNA reads TGTGCCAGCAGCGCCGTGGGACAGGGGACTAGGTCACCCCTCCACTTT.

This rearrangement joins TRBV10-1 to TRBJ2-3; 10 bases fit TRBD2. The V gene end was trimmed by 0 bases and the J gene end by 6 bases; junction bases not matched to a gene: 9. Germline V gives CDR1 WNHNN, CDR2 SYGVQD (reference sequence). The CDR3 length is 17 residues. CDR3 coding DNA: TGCGCCAGCAGTGAGTCTAGGGGACTAGCGATGTTCGATACGCAGTATTTT. The encoded protein is CASSESRGLAMFDTQYF.

The rearrangement links TRBV27 to TRBJ2-5, with TRBD2 matching 11 bases. J gave up 4 bases and V 7 bases, and 5 bases lay outside the gene matches. The CDR3 is 14 amino acids. Per germline, CDR1 MNHEY and CDR2 SMNVEV (reference sequence). This CDR3 reads CASKPSGGPETQYF. The CDR3 DNA reads as TGTGCCAGCAAGCCTAGCGGGGGGCCAGAGACCCAGTACTTC.

Comment on this clone: The junction departs from the called germline gene at one end, perhaps through a read error. The genes are TRBV5-1 and TRBJ2-3; 9 bases map to TRBD2. This CDR3 is 12 amino acids long. The V gene's germline CDR1 is SGHRS and CDR2 YFSETQ. The CDR3 loop reads CASSQSGGPGNF. The CDR3 nucleotides are TGCGCCAGCAGCCAAAGCGGGGGGCCGGGGAATTTT.

The chain couples TRBV11-2 to TRBJ1-4; perhaps TRBD1 as D (5 bases). Germline CDR1 SGHAT, CDR2 FQNNGV. The CDR3 covers 13 residues. V lost 0 bases and J 15 bases, leaving 14 bases between the germline ends. The CDR3 DNA is TGTGCCAGCAGCTTAGACCGACAGAATCCTGTGTTTTTT. Translated: CASSLDRQNPVFF.

The chain couples TRBV18 to TRBJ1-6; D is undetermined. V dropped 5 bases and J dropped 8 bases, with 10 bases sitting between them. Germline CDR1 is KGHSH and CDR2 is LQKENI. The CDR3 runs 13 residues. CDR3 nucleotide sequence: TGTGCCAGCTCATCTAGCGGGGATTCACCCCTCCACTTT. This encodes CASSSSGDSPLHF.

This clone turned up a few times. V is TRBV27 and J is TRBJ1-5; TRBD1 matches at 7 bases. The CDR3 has 16 amino acids. Per the germline V gene, CDR1 is MNHEY and CDR2 is SMNVEV (reference sequence). Trimming cost V 5 bases and J 2 bases; bases outside gene matches: 9. The CDR3 here is CASSPRQGMGNQPQHF. The CDR3 DNA reads as TGTGCCAGCAGTCCTAGACAGGGTATGGGCAATCAGCCCCAGCATTTT.

Notes on this clone: Germline and junction disagree at one end, which may indicate a read error. This sequence joins TRBV9 and TRBJ2-7; 7 bases line up with TRBD2. CDR1 is SGDLS, CDR2 YYNGEE, per germline. The CDR3 is 13 amino acids. In DNA form, the CDR3 reads TGTGCCAGCGGCTCGACTAGCTCCCACGAGCAGTACTTC. Amino acids: CASGSTSSHEQYF.

This clone was picked up one time. This chain joins TRBV6-5 and TRBJ2-3; 13 positions match TRBD2. CDR1 and CDR2 from the germline V gene are MNHEY and SVGAGI. With V trimmed by 3 bases and J by 12 bases, 9 bases remained unmatched. The CDR3 runs 15 residues. CDR3 residues: CASSYPRTSGGRQYF. For the CDR3, the DNA is TGTGCCAGCAGTTATCCAAGGACTAGCGGGGGCCGACAGTATTTT.

Here the CDR3 DNA reads TGTGCCAGCAGCCCCCAGGGCAGGGCCGACCTGAACACTGAAGCTTTCTTT. Translated, it gives CASSPQGRADLNTEAFF. The chain has TRBV9 and TRBJ1-1; the D gene is possibly TRBD1 (5 bases). The CDR3 is 17 residues long. Germline loops: CDR1 SGDLS, CDR2 YYNGEE. Trimming shortened V by 4 bases and J by 0 bases, and 19 bases separated the two germline ends.

The chain carries TRBV27 and TRBJ1-3; 7 bases line up with TRBD1. Trimming took 5 bases from V and 1 from J; bases not matched to a gene: 5. This CDR3 has 15 residues. Germline CDR1 is MNHEY and CDR2 is SMNVEV (reference sequence). The chain's CDR3 is CASSPLDRSGNTIYF. The CDR3 DNA reads TGTGCCAGCAGTCCGCTGGACAGGTCTGGAAACACCATATATTTT.

The genes are TRBV18 and TRBJ2-3; 8 nucleotides match TRBD2. After removal of 5 bases from V and 0 bases from J, the junction contained 10 bases not matched to a gene. The V gene's germline CDR1 is KGHSH and CDR2 LQKENI. CDR3 size: 17 residues. This CDR3 reads CASSSKVSGGSTDTQYF. CDR3 in DNA: TGTGCCAGCTCATCCAAGGTCAGCGGGGGAAGCACAGATACGCAGTATTTT.

V usage is TRBV6-5 and J usage is TRBJ1-2; tentatively, D is TRBD1 (6 bases). The CDR3 has 14 residues. Germline assignment: CDR1 MNHEY and CDR2 SVGAGI. V shed 4 bases and J shed 6 bases, with 15 bases lying between them. The CDR3 loop reads CASSSIDRKDGYTF. For the CDR3, the DNA is TGTGCCAGCAGTTCTATTGACAGGAAGGATGGCTACACCTTC.

CDR3 amino acids: CASSQLLGRSYNEQFF. The CDR3 region has the DNA TGTGCCAGCAGCCAACTACTAGGGAGGTCCTACAATGAGCAGTTCTTC. The chain links TRBV3-1 (or the pseudogene TRBV3-2) to TRBJ2-1, with a possible D match to TRBD2 (6 bases). The CDR3 runs 16 residues. V was trimmed by 2 bases and J by 1 base, leaving 12 bases between them. Germline V gene sequence: CDR1 LGHDT, CDR2 YNNKEL (reference sequence).

This sequence joins TRBV18 and TRBJ1-2; a weak D match, TRBD1 (5 bases). The V gene's germline CDR1 is KGHSH and CDR2 LQKENI. CDR3 size: 14 residues. V shed 3 bases and J shed 6 bases, with 14 bases lying between them. The CDR3: CASSPLDGGDGYTF. The CDR3 DNA sequence: TGTGCCAGCTCACCGTTGGACGGGGGGGATGGCTACACCTTC.

The gene calls are TRBV7-9 and TRBJ2-1; 10 nucleotides match TRBD2. CDR1 is SEHNR and CDR2 is FQNEAQ in the germline V gene (reference sequence). This CDR3 has 16 residues. V lost 3 bases, J lost 8 bases, and 10 bases stayed unmatched. The CDR3 is CASSFGASGRVDEQFF. CDR3 bases: TGTGCCAGCAGCTTTGGGGCTAGCGGGAGAGTCGATGAGCAGTTCTTC. Full variable domain (missing parts from reference TRBV7-9 and TRBJ2-1): DTGVSQNPRHKITKRGQNVTFRCDPISEHNRLYWYRQTLGQGPEFLTYFQNEAQLEKSRLLSDRFSAERPKGSFSTLEIQRTEQGDSAMYLCASSFGASGRVDEQFFGPGTRLTVL.

The V gene is TRBV30, the J gene TRBJ2-1; tentative D call: TRBD2 (5 bases). The CDR3 is 13 amino acids. CDR1 is GTSNPN, CDR2 SVGIG, per germline (reference sequence). Deletions cut 2 bases from V and 1 base from J, with 6 bases between. The CDR3: CAWSRGSYNEQFF. In DNA, the CDR3 is TGTGCCTGGAGTCGAGGGTCCTACAATGAGCAGTTCTTC.

The chain has TRBV7-7 and TRBJ2-1; 9 bases fit TRBD2. From germline, CDR1 is SSHAT and CDR2 FNYEAQ (reference sequence). V dropped 0 bases and J dropped 11; count of bases not matched to a gene: 2. This CDR3 comprises 13 residues. The CDR3 DNA is TGTGCCAGCAGCTTAGCGGGGACTAGCAAGCAGTTCTTC. It codes for CASSLAGTSKQFF.

The chain employs TRBV19 and TRBJ2-1; 11 bases are shared with TRBD2. Germline V lookup: CDR1 LNHDA, CDR2 SQIVND (reference sequence). This CDR3 is 20 amino acids long. Trimming cost V 3 bases and J 6 bases; bases outside gene matches: 19. In DNA, the CDR3 is TGTGCCAGTAGTATCTATACCGGGACCCAACTAGCGGGAGAGGCCAATGAGCAGTTCTTC. Protein sequence: CASSIYTGTQLAGEANEQFF.

This chain uses TRBV6-5 with TRBJ1-1; TRBD1 is a possible D gene (6 bases). V was trimmed by 2 bases and J by 1 base, leaving 8 bases between them. The germline CDR1 and CDR2 sequences are MNHEY and SVGAGI. The CDR3 length is 14 residues. CDR3 in amino acids: CASSYGGSNTEAFF. The DNA for the CDR3 is TGTGCCAGCAGTTACGGGGGCTCGAACACTGAAGCTTTCTTT.

The chain couples TRBV19 to TRBJ2-1, with 8 nucleotides matching TRBD2. After removal of 11 bases from V and 5 bases from J, the junction contained 11 bases not matched to a gene. This CDR3 is built from 14 residues. Germline CDR1 reads LNHDA; CDR2 reads SQIVND (reference sequence). The CDR3 DNA is TGTGCCGGACTATTTAGCGGGGCGGACAATGAGCAGTTCTTC. Translating gives CAGLFSGADNEQFF.

The chain employs TRBV30 and TRBJ1-6; 7 positions match TRBD1. CDR1 is GTSNPN and CDR2 is SVGIG in the germline V gene (reference sequence). The CDR3 consists of 16 residues. J lost 7 bases, V lost 2 bases, and 11 bases had no gene match. The CDR3 DNA sequence: TGTGCCTGGAGTTTAGGGGACAGCACTATGAATTCACCCCTCCACTTT. It yields the protein CAWSLGDSTMNSPLHF.

The chain has TRBV6-2 or TRBV6-3 and TRBJ1-4; 8 bases fit TRBD1. Unmatched junction bases numbered 5, after V lost 6 bases and J lost 2 bases. Germline lookup yields CDR1 MNHEY and CDR2 SVGEGT. The CDR3 sequence is 15 residues long. The CDR3 is CASSRRTGTNEKLFF. The CDR3 DNA sequence: TGTGCCAGCAGCCGAAGGACAGGGACTAATGAAAAACTGTTTTTT.

This sequence joins TRBV2 and TRBJ2-6; 11 positions agree with TRBD1. This CDR3 has 16 amino acids. Germline V CDR1 and CDR2: SNHLY, FYNNEI. After removal of 7 bases from V and 2 bases from J, the junction contained 4 bases not matched to a gene. The chain's CDR3 is CASTRTGGTGANVLTF. The CDR3 region has the DNA TGTGCCAGCACCAGGACAGGGGGCACTGGGGCCAACGTCCTGACTTTC.